This is a list of T cell receptor beta chains from one sample in a study of cytomegalovirus exposure and HLA in healthy donors. Assay: immunoSEQ multiplex PCR; the TCRdb copy retains only in-frame clones and omits some. The table lists around 110,000 clones, around 71% of them singletons. The sequenced material came from PBMCs. The origin of the receptors is a boy aged 5 to 17 in good health and CMV-seronegative. Both conserved end residues are part of each CDR3. A D gene is named only where the DNA matches it firmly. Rows give clone size only sometimes, using once, few, many, or a class for an expanded clone.

>TRBD1|TRBJ2-2|TRBV7-9|few
CASSLDRGYYTGELFF
TGTGCCAGCAGCTTAGACAGGGGGTATTACACCGGGGAGCTGTTTTTT
>TRBD2|TRBJ2-5|TRBV7-6|.
CASSLVASGVETQYF
TGTGCCAGCAGCTTAGTAGCTAGCGGGGTCGAGACCCAGTACTTC
>.|TRBJ1-1|TRBV4-3|.
CASRPLGEGRGGSEAFF
TGCGCCAGCCGCCCGCTGGGGGAGGGACGAGGGGGATCTGAAGCTTTCTTT
>TRBD1|TRBJ2-3|TRBV5-6|few
CASSINRGTDTQYF
TGTGCCAGCAGCATCAACAGGGGAACAGATACGCAGTATTTT
>.|TRBJ2-1|TRBV12-5|.
CASALGKGELSLSYNEQFF
TGTGCTAGTGCCCTGGGTAAAGGGGAACTATCTCTCTCCTACAATGAGCAGTTCTTC
>TRBD2|TRBJ2-7|TRBV7-8|once
CASSLGGRAMSSYEQYF
TGTGCCAGCAGCTTAGGGGGGAGGGCTATGAGCTCCTACGAGCAGTACTTC
>.|TRBJ2-2|TRBV30|.
CAWSVSRRSGELFF
TGTGCCTGGAGTGTATCAAGGAGGTCTGGGGAGCTGTTTTTT
>TRBD2|TRBJ2-1|TRBV7-7|.
CASSLDLAGWRNEQFF
TGTGCTAGCAGCTTAGATCTAGCGGGCTGGAGGAATGAGCAGTTCTTC
>TRBD1|TRBJ2-5|TRBV7-4|.
CASGHDREKTQYF
TGTGCCAGCGGGCACGACAGGGAGAAGACCCAGTACTTC
>.|TRBJ2-6|TRBV5-6|.
CASSLPDSYLSGANVLTF
TGTGCCAGCAGCTTGCCGGACTCATACCTCTCTGGGGCCAACGTCCTGACTTTC
>TRBD1|TRBJ2-3|TRBV27|.
CASSFAGGADTQYF
TGTGCCAGCAGTTTTGCAGGGGGCGCTGATACGCAGTATTTT
>TRBD2|TRBJ2-3|TRBV5-6|few
CASSPSSGGAYTQYF
TGTGCCAGCAGCCCCTCTAGCGGGGGGGCATATACGCAGTATTTT
>TRBD2|TRBJ2-1|TRBV13|.
CASSLVGGLNNEQFF
TGTGCCAGCAGCTTAGTCGGGGGGTTGAACAATGAGCAGTTCTTC
>.|TRBJ2-6|TRBV6-4|.
CASSDSSASGANVLTF
TGTGCCAGCAGTGACTCAAGCGCGTCTGGGGCCAACGTCCTGACTTTC
>.|TRBJ1-3|TRBV10-2|.
CASSPGFGNTIYF
TGCGCCAGCTCGCCGGGATTTGGAAACACCATATATTTT
>TRBD1|TRBJ2-1|TRBV4-3|.
CASSQGTGPWNEQFF
TGCGCCAGCAGCCAAGGGACAGGGCCGTGGAATGAGCAGTTCTTC
>.|TRBJ2-3|TRBV28|few
CASSVLVGDTQYF
TGTGCCAGCAGTGTCCTAGTCGGTGATACGCAGTATTTT
>TRBD2|TRBJ2-2|TRBV6-1|.
CASSQTSGSTGELFF
TGTGCCAGCAGTCAGACTAGCGGAAGCACCGGGGAGCTGTTTTTT
>.|TRBJ2-7|TRBV2|few
CATGGQIYEQYF
TGTGCCACCGGAGGACAGATCTACGAGCAGTACTTC
>.|TRBJ2-3|TRBV4-1|.
CASSPTSTLRKADTQYF
TGCGCCAGCAGCCCCACCTCTACACTAAGGAAGGCAGATACGCAGTATTTT
>TRBD2|TRBJ2-2|TRBV4-1|.
CASSLGRESMAGELFF
TGCGCCAGCAGCCTAGGGCGGGAGAGTATGGCCGGGGAGCTGTTTTTT
>.|TRBJ1-1|TRBV5-1|few
CASSRDRPNTEAFF
TGCGCCAGCAGCAGAGACAGACCGAACACTGAAGCTTTCTTT
>.|TRBJ2-2|TRBV5-1|.
CASSFNYGELFF
TGCGCCAGCAGCTTTAATTACGGGGAGCTGTTTTTT
>TRBD1|TRBJ1-4|TRBV7-9|few
CASSSDRDREEKLFF
TGTGCCAGCAGCTCGGACCGGGACAGGGAGGAAAAACTGTTTTTT
>TRBD1|TRBJ1-1|TRBV13|.
CASSLAGQVMNTEAFF
TGTGCCAGCAGCTTAGCGGGACAGGTCATGAACACTGAAGCTTTCTTT
>.|TRBJ1-1|TRBV5-6|.
CASCRTENTEAFF
TGTGCCAGCTGCAGGACAGAGAACACTGAAGCTTTCTTT
>.|TRBJ1-1|TRBV6-6|few
CASSYEWATEAFF
TGTGCCAGCAGTTATGAGTGGGCCACTGAAGCTTTCTTT
>TRBD2|TRBJ2-5|TRBV2|.
CASRPRLAFQETQYF
TGTGCCAGCAGACCTCGACTAGCGTTTCAAGAGACCCAGTACTTC
>.|TRBJ1-1|TRBV5-4|.
CASRDFGTLSLMNTEAFF
TGTGCCAGCAGAGATTTCGGGACACTCTCACTCATGAACACTGAAGCTTTCTTT
>TRBD1|TRBJ1-5|TRBV6-5|.
CASSRQGSGQPQHF
TGTGCCAGCAGCCGACAGGGGTCTGGGCAGCCCCAGCATTTT
>.|TRBJ2-3|TRBV23-1|few
CASSQSVPKSGYLRTDTQYF
TGCGCCAGCAGTCAATCAGTACCGAAAAGCGGCTACCTTAGGACAGATACGCAGTATTTT
>.|TRBJ2-2|TRBV6-4|once
CASSDGGTSTGELFF
TGTGCCAGCAGTGACGGCGGCACATCCACCGGGGAGCTGTTTTTT
>TRBD1|TRBJ1-3|TRBV7-2|.
CASSLAGGGNTIYF
TGTGCCAGCAGCTTAGCAGGGGGCGGAAACACCATATATTTT
>.|TRBJ2-7|TRBV7-2|.
CASSFYYEQYF
TGTGCCAGCAGCTTTTATTACGAGCAGTACTTC
>TRBD1|TRBJ1-6|TRBV27|.
CASSTSGQTNSPLHF
TGTGCCAGCAGTACCTCGGGACAGACTAATTCACCCCTCCACTTT
>.|TRBJ1-4|TRBV5-1|.
CASGAGATANEKLFF
TGCGCCAGCGGGGCAGGGGCGACCGCTAATGAAAAACTGTTTTTT
>TRBD1|TRBJ2-5|TRBV15|.
CATSREQGEETQYF
TGTGCCACCAGCAGAGAGCAGGGGGAGGAGACCCAGTACTTC
>TRBD2|TRBJ2-5|TRBV6-5|.
CASSVYSGDLRTQYF
TGTGCCAGCAGTGTGTATAGCGGGGACCTGAGGACCCAGTACTTC
>.|TRBJ1-1|TRBV27|.
CASSRLNTEAFF
TGTGCCAGCAGCCGTCTCAACACTGAAGCTTTCTTT
>.|TRBJ1-6|TRBV27|.
CASSRSSSYNSPLHF
TGTGCCAGCAGTCGTTCGAGCTCCTATAATTCACCCCTCCACTTT
>.|TRBJ1-5|TRBV7-2|.
CASSHSPEQPQHF
TGTGCCAGCAGCCACAGTCCTGAACAGCCCCAGCATTTT
>.|TRBJ2-1|TRBV30|once
CAWSLGAGYNEQFF
TGTGCCTGGAGTTTGGGGGCAGGGTACAATGAGCAGTTCTTC
>.|TRBJ2-7|TRBV28|.
CASSIPKGAEQYF
TGTGCCAGCAGTATTCCAAAGGGAGCCGAGCAGTACTTC
>TRBD1|TRBJ1-5|TRBV4-3|.
CASSQGTGGAQPQHF
TGCGCCAGCAGCCAAGGAACAGGGGGCGCGCAGCCCCAGCATTTT
>.|TRBJ1-1|TRBV7-7|few
CASSPWGGRNTEAFF
TGTGCTAGCAGCCCGTGGGGGGGTAGGAACACTGAAGCTTTCTTT
>.|TRBJ2-1|TRBV7-3|.
CASSLSRPLRGEQFF
TGTGCCAGCAGCTTAAGTCGACCATTAAGGGGTGAGCAGTTCTTC
>.|TRBJ2-1|TRBV5-1|.
CASSFVSGETEEQFF
TGCGCCAGCAGCTTCGTGAGCGGCGAGACGGAAGAGCAGTTCTTC
>TRBD2|TRBJ2-7|TRBV5-4|.
CASSSKGASGYEQYF
TGTGCCAGCAGCTCGAAAGGGGCTAGCGGGTACGAGCAGTACTTC
>.|TRBJ1-1|TRBV5-1|few
CASSRDGGLGTEAFF
TGCGCCAGCAGCAGGGACGGGGGGCTGGGCACTGAAGCTTTCTTT
>.|TRBJ2-5|TRBV2|.
CASSEGSQETQYF
TGTGCCAGCAGTGAGGGGAGCCAAGAGACCCAGTACTTC
>TRBD2|TRBJ2-7|TRBV5-1|.
CASSSSGTSYEQYF
TGCGCCAGCAGCTCTAGCGGGACCTCCTACGAGCAGTACTTC